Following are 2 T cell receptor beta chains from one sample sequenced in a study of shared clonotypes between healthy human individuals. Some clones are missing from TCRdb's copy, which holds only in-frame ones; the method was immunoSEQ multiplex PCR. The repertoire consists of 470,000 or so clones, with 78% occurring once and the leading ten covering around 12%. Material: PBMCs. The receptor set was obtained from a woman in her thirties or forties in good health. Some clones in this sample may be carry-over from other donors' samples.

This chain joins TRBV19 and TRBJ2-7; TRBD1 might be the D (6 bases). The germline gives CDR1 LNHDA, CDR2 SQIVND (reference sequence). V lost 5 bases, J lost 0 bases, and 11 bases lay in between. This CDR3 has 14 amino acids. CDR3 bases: TGTGCCAGTAGTTCACAGGGTATCTCCTACGAGCAGTACTTC. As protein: CASSSQGISYEQYF.

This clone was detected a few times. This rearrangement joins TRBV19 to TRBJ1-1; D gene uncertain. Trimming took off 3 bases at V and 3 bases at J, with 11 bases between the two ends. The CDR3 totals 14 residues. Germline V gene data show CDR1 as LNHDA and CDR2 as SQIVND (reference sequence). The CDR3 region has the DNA TGTGCCAGTAGTATTGCCCACATGGACACTGAAGCTTTCTTT. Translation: CASSIAHMDTEAFF.